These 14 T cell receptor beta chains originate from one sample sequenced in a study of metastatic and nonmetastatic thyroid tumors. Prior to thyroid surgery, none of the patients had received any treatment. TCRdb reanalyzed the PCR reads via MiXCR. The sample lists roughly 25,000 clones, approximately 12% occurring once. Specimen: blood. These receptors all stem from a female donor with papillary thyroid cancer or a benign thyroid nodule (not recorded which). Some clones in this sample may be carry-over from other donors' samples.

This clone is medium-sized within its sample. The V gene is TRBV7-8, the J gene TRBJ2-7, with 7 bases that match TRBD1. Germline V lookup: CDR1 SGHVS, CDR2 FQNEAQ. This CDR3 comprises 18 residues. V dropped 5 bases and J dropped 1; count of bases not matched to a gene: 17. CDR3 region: CASSPFLVRGRVSYEQYF. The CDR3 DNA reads TGTGCCAGCAGCCCCTTTTTAGTAAGGGGGCGCGTTTCCTACGAGCAGTACTTC.

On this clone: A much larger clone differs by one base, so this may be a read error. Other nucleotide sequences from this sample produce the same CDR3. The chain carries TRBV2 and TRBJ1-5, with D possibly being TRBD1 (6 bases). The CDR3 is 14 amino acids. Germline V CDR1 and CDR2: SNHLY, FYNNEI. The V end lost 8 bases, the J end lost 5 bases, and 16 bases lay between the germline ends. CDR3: CASGNRDIDQPQHF. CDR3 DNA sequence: TGTGCCAGCGGTAACCGGGACATAGATCAGCCCCAGCATTTT.

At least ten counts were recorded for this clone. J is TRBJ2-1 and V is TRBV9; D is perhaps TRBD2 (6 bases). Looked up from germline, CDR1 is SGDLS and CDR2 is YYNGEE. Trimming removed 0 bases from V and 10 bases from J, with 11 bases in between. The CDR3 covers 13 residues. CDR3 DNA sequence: TGTGCCAGCAGCGTAGGGACGGAGGGGGAGCAGTTCTTC. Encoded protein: CASSVGTEGEQFF. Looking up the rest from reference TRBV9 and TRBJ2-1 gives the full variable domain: DSGVTQTPKHLITATGQRVTLRCSPRSGDLSVYWYQQSLDQGLQFLIQYYNGEERAKGNILERFSAQQFPDLHSELNLSSLELGDSALYFCASSVGTEGEQFFGPGTRLTVL.

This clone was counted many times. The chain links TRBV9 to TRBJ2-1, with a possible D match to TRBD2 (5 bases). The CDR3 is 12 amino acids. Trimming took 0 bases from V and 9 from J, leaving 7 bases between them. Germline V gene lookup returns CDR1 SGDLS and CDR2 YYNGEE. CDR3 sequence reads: CASSVETSEQFF. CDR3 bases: TGTGCCAGCAGCGTAGAAACTAGTGAGCAGTTCTTC.

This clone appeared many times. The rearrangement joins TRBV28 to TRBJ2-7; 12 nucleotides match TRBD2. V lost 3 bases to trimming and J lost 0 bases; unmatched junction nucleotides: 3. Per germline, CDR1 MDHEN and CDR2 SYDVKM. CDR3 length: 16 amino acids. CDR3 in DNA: TGTGCCAGCAGTTTGTTGACTAGCGGGAGCTCCTACGAGCAGTACTTC. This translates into CASSLLTSGSSYEQYF.

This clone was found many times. CDR3 in amino acids: CSSTNAGLGVHEQFF. CDR3 coding DNA: TGCAGTTCTACTAATGCGGGACTAGGGGTCCATGAGCAGTTCTTC. The chain recombines TRBV20-1 with TRBJ2-1, with 8 positions matching TRBD2. The germline V gene encodes CDR1 DFQATT and CDR2 SNEGSKA (reference sequence). V trimming: 8 bases; J trimming: 8 bases; junction bases outside the gene matches: 17. The length of the CDR3 is 15 residues.

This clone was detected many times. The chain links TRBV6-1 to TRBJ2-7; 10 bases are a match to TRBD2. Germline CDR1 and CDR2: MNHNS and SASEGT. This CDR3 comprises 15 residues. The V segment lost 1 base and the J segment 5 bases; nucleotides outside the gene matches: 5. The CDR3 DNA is TGTGCCAGCAGTGAAGAGGCTAGCGGGAGTAACGAGCAGTACTTC. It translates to CASSEEASGSNEQYF.

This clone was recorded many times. The DNA for the CDR3 is TGTGCCAGCAGCCGAAACAATAGAGAGCTTATTTACGAGCAGTACTTC. It encodes CASSRNNRELIYEQYF. The chain links TRBV28 to TRBJ2-7; no reliable D call. V shed 6 bases and J shed 4 bases, with 22 bases lying between them. From germline, CDR1 is MDHEN and CDR2 SYDVKM. The CDR3 extends over 16 amino acids.

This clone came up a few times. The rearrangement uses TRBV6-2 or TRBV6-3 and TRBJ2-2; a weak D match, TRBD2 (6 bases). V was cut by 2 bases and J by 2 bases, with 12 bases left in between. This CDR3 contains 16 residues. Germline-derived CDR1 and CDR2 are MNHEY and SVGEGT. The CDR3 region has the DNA TGTGCCAGCAGTTACCGGGGGTTGGGAAACACCGGGGAGCTGTTTTTT. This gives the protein CASSYRGLGNTGELFF.

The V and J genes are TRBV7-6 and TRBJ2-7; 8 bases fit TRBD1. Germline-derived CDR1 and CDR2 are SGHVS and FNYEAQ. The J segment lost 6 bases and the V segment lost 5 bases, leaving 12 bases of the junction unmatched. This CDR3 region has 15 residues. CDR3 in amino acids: CASSPHGTGTGEQYF. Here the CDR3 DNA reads TGTGCCAGCAGCCCCCACGGGACCGGGACAGGCGAGCAGTACTTC.

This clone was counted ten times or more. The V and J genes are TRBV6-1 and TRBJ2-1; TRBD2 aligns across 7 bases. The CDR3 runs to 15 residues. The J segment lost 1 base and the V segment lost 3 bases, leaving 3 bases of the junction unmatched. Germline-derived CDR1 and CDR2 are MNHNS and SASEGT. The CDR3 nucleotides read TGTGCCAGCAGTGAGGCGGGAGAGTCCTACAATGAGCAGTTCTTC. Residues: CASSEAGESYNEQFF.

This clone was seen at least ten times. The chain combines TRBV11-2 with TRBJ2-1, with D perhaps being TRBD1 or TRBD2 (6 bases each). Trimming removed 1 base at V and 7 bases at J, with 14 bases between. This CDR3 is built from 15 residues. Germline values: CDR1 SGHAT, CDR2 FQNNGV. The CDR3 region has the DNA TGTGCCAGCAGCTTAGCCAGACTAGGACAGAATGAGCAGTTCTTC. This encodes CASSLARLGQNEQFF.

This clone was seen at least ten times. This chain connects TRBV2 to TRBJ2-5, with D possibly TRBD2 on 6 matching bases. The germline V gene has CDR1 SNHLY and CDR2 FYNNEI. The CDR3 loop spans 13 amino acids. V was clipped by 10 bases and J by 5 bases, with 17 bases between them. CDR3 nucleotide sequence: TGTGCCATCGGAGGAGGGTTAGGGGAGACCCAGTACTTC. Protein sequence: CAIGGGLGETQYF. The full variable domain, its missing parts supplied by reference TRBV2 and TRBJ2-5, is EPEVTQTPSHQVTQMGQEVILRCVPISNHLYFYWYRQILGQKVEFLVSFYNNEISEKSEIFDDQFSVERPDGSNFTLKIRSTKLEDSAMYFCAIGGGLGETQYFGPGTRLLVL.

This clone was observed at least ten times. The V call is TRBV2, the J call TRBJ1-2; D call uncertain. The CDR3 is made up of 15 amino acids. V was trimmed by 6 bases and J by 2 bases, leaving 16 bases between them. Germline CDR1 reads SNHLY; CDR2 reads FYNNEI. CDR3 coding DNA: TGTGCCAGCAGCGAGACGGTCAGAGGGAACTATGGCTACACCTTC. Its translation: CASSETVRGNYGYTF.